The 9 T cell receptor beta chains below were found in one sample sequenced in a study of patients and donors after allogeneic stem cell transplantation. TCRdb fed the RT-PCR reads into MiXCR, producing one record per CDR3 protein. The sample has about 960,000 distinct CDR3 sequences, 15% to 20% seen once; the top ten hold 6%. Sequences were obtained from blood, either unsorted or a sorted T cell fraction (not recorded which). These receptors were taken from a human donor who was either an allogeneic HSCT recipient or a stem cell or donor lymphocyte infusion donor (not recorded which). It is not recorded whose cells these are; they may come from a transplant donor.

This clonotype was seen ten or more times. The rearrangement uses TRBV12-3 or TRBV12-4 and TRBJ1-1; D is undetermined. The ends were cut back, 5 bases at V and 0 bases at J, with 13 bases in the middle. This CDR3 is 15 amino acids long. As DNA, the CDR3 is TGTGCCAGCAGTCCTCTTCCCAAAATGAACACTGAAGCTTTCTTT. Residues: CASSPLPKMNTEAFF.

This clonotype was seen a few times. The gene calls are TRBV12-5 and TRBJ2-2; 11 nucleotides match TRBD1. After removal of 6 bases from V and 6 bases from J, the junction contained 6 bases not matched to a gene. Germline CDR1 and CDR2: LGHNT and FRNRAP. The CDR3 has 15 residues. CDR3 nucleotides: TGTGCTAGTGGCCTAGGACAGGGGGCGGCCGGGGAGCTGTTTTTT. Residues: CASGLGQGAAGELFF. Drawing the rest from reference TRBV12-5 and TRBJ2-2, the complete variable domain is DARVTQTPRHKVTEMGQEVTMRCQPILGHNTVFWYRQTMMQGLELLAYFRNRAPLDDSGMPKDRFSAEMPDATLATLKIQPSEPRDSAVYFCASGLGQGAAGELFFGEGSRLTVL.

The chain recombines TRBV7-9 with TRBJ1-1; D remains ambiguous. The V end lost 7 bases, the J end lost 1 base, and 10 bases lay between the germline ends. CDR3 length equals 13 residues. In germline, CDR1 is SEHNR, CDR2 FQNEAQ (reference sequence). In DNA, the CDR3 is TGTGCCAGCAATTTTGGAAAGAACACTGAAGCTTTCTTT. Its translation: CASNFGKNTEAFF.

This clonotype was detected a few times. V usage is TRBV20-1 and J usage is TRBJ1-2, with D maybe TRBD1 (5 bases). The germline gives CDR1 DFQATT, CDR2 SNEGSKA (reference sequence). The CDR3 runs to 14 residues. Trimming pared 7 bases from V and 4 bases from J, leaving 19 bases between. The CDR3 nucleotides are TGCAGTGTGAGGGACGGACGGGCCTCCTATGGCTACACCTTC. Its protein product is CSVRDGRASYGYTF.

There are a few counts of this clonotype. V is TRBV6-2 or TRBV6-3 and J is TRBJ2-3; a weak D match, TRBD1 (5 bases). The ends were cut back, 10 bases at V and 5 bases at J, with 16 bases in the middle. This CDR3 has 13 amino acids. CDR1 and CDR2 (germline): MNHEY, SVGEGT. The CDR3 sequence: CAISRGSKDTQYF. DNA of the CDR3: TGTGCCATCTCAAGGGGCTCCAAAGATACGCAGTATTTT.

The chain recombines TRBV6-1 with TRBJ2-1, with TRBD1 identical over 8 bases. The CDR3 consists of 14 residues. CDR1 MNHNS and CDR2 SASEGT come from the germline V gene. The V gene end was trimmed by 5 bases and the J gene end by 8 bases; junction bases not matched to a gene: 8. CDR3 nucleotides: TGTGCCAGCAGTAGCCAGGGGGCTTGGTATGAGCAGTTCTTC. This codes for CASSSQGAWYEQFF.

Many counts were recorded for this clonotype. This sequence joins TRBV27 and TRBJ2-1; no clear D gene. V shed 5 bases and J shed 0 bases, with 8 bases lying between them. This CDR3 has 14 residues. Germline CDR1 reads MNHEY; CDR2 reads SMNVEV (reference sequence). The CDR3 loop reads CASSEASSYNEQFF. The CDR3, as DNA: TGTGCCAGCAGTGAGGCTAGCTCCTACAATGAGCAGTTCTTC.

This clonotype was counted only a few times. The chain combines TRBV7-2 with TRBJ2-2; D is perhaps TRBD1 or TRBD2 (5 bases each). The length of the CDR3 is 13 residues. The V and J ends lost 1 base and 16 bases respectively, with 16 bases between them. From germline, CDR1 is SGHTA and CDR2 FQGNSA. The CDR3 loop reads CASSLGSGTGPFF. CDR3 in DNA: TGTGCCAGCAGCTTAGGTTCCGGGACCGGTCCGTTTTTT.

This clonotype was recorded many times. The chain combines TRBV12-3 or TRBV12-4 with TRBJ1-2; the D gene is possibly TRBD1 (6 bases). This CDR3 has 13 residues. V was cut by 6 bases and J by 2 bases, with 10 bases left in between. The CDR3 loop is CASSRGQNYGYTF. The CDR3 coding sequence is TGTGCCAGCAGCCGCGGACAGAACTATGGCTACACCTTC.